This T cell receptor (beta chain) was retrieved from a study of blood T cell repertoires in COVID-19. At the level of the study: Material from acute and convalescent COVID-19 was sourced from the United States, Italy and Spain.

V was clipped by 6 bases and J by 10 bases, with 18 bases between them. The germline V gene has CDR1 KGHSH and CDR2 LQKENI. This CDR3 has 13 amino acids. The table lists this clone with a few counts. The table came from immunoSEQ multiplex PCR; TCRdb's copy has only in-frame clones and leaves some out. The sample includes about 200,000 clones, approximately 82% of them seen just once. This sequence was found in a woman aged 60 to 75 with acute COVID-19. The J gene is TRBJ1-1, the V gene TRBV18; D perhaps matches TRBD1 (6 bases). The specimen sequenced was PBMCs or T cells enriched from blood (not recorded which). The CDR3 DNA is TGTGCCAGCTCTCAGGGACAAATCTCTGGAGCTTTCTTT. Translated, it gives CASSQGQISGAFF.